This TCR beta chain was retrieved from a study of a mutant IDH1 vaccine in newly diagnosed glioma. V was trimmed by 2 bases and J by 0 bases, leaving 11 bases between them. The CDR3 is 15 amino acids. CDR1 is MGHDK and CDR2 is SYGVNS in the germline V gene. The protocol was immunoSEQ multiplex PCR, while the TCRdb copy is restricted to in-frame clones and leaves out a portion. This sample has about 38,000 clones, with roughly 92% found just once. Specified time point: baseline, week 1 (first vaccination visit). The sample's treatment: pre-vaccination baseline after standard-of-care therapy. The chain joins TRBV25-1 to TRBJ2-7, with D perhaps being TRBD1 or TRBD2 (5 bases each). The sample was PBMCs, taken from a glioma patient treated with radiotherapy, temozolomide or both. This TCR was recovered from a young man with glioma. This CDR3 reads CASSEGKGSSYEQYF. The CDR3 DNA sequence: TGTGCCAGCAGTGAAGGGAAGGGGAGCTCCTACGAGCAGTACTTC.